The T cell receptor beta chain described here comes from a study of CD8+CD57+ T cells in acquired aplastic anemia. This clonotype was seen more than once but under ten times. An end of the junction differs from the germline gene, which may be a read error. TCR beta VDJ and CDR3 profiles were obtained from a genomic DNA template. MiXCR was run by TCRdb on the reads, yielding one entry per CDR3 protein. Here the sample spans about 170,000 distinct CDR3 sequences, 55% to 70% being singletons. This TCR was recovered from a human donor in good health. The sample consisted of sorted CD4+, CD8+, or CD8+CD57+ T cells (not recorded which) from PBMCs.

CDR3 sequence reads: CASSFGEAQYF. The CDR3 bases are TGCGCCAGCAGCTTCGGAGAGGCCCAGTACTTC. The genes are TRBV5-1 and TRBJ2-5; D gene uncertain. Germline V CDR1 and CDR2: SGHRS, YFSETQ. The CDR3 length is 11 residues. Full variable domain (outside the CDR3, taken from reference TRBV5-1 and TRBJ2-5): KAGVTQTPRYLIKTRGQQVTLSCSPISGHRSVSWYQQTPGQGLQFLFEYFSETQRNKGNFPGRFSGRQFSNSRSEMNVSTLELGDSALYLCASSFGEAQYFGPGTRLLVL.